These T cell receptor beta chains were read from a single sample in a study of CD4 T cells in relation to SARS-CoV-2 and coronaviruses. The method was immunoSEQ multiplex PCR; TCRdb's version includes in-frame clones alone and lacks a portion of them. The sample shows about 30,000 clones, roughly four fifths of them seen only once. No antigen has been identified for these receptors. The sample consisted of memory CD4+ T cells from PBMCs, cultured in vitro. These receptors all stem from an adult with COVID-19. CDR3s include the opening cysteine and the closing phenylalanine or tryptophan. A D gene is named only where the DNA matches it firmly. Not all rows give a size; the values are once, few, many and, for expanded clones, a class.

TRBV28,NA,TRBJ2-1,NA,CASSLRQPYNEQFF,TGTGCCAGCAGTCTAAGACAGCCCTACAATGAGCAGTTCTTC
TRBV6-1,NA,TRBJ2-1,TRBD1,CASSDIPGQRMMGQFF,TGTGCCAGCAGTGACATCCCGGGACAGCGTATGATGGGGCAGTTCTTC
TRBV6-1,NA,TRBJ2-1,TRBD2,CASSAHLSGSSYNEQFF,TGTGCCAGCAGTGCTCATCTTAGCGGGAGCTCCTACAATGAGCAGTTCTTC
TRBV29-1,once,TRBJ1-1,NA,CSVAGEKAFF,TGCAGCGTTGCTGGCGAGAAAGCTTTCTTT
TRBV28,NA,TRBJ1-1,NA,CASSLWDPSGTAFF,TGTGCCAGCAGTTTATGGGACCCATCGGGGACAGCTTTCTTT
TRBV6-2/TRBV6-3,NA,TRBJ2-1,TRBD2,CASSYSRLAAQFF,TGTGCCAGCAGTTACTCCCGACTAGCGGCGCAGTTCTTC
TRBV19,NA,TRBJ1-3,NA,CASSIENGQMSSGNTIYF,TGTGCCAGTAGTATAGAGAACGGACAGATGAGCTCTGGAAACACCATATATTTT
TRBV4-2,NA,TRBJ2-4,NA,CASSQRTSGDIQYF,TGTGCCAGCAGCCAAAGAACCAGTGGGGACATTCAGTACTTC
TRBV28,NA,TRBJ2-7,TRBD2,CASSETSGYSYEQYF,TGTGCCAGCAGTGAAACTAGCGGGTACTCCTACGAGCAGTACTTC
TRBV25-1,NA,TRBJ2-7,NA,CASSDQGDKPYEQYF,TGTGCCAGCAGTGATCAGGGAGACAAACCGTACGAGCAGTACTTC
TRBV5-1,NA,TRBJ2-5,NA,CASTDSGIEQETQYF,TGCGCCAGCACCGACTCCGGGATCGAACAAGAGACCCAGTACTTC
TRBV5-4,NA,TRBJ1-2,NA,CASSLVGNYGYTF,TGTGCCAGCAGCTTGGTGGGAAACTATGGCTACACCTTC
TRBV10-2,NA,TRBJ2-2,NA,CASSENPGGELFF,TGCGCCAGCAGTGAGAATCCCGGGGGGGAGCTGTTTTTT
TRBV3-1/TRBV3-2,NA,TRBJ2-1,NA,CASSQAGEQFF,TGTGCCAGCAGCCAAGCGGGTGAGCAGTTCTTC
TRBV13,NA,TRBJ2-7,NA,CASSLGRHTYEQYF,TGTGCCAGCAGCTTAGGACGACATACTTACGAGCAGTACTTC
TRBV7-8,few,TRBJ1-5,NA,CASSLVGGERDQPQHF,TGTGCCAGCAGCTTAGTCGGGGGCGAACGCGATCAGCCCCAGCATTTT
TRBV5-1,NA,TRBJ2-2,NA,CASSLFSGNTGELFF,TGCGCCAGCAGCTTGTTTTCAGGGAACACCGGGGAGCTGTTTTTT
TRBV28,NA,TRBJ2-5,NA,CASSQQVQETQYF,TGTGCCAGCAGTCAACAAGTTCAAGAGACCCAGTACTTC
TRBV15,NA,TRBJ1-5,NA,CATSRGINRNQPQHF,TGTGCCACCAGCAGAGGGATTAATAGGAATCAGCCCCAGCATTTT
TRBV19,NA,TRBJ1-3,NA,CASSSNLGTPGNTIYF,TGTGCCAGTAGTAGCAACCTCGGGACTCCTGGAAACACCATATATTTT
TRBV7-3,NA,TRBJ2-3,TRBD2,CASSSTSGATDTQYF,TGTGCCAGCAGCTCGACTAGCGGGGCGACAGATACGCAGTATTTT
TRBV28,NA,TRBJ2-1,NA,CASTDPMGNEQFF,TGTGCCAGCACCGACCCTATGGGCAATGAGCAGTTCTTC
TRBV7-2,NA,TRBJ1-4,NA,CASSKRSTGTTNEKLFF,TGTGCCAGCAGCAAGCGAAGTACAGGGACAACTAATGAAAAACTGTTTTTT
TRBV30,few,TRBJ1-1,NA,CAWAHGTEAFF,TGTGCCTGGGCCCATGGGACTGAAGCTTTCTTT
TRBV6-5,NA,TRBJ1-5,TRBD1,CASRKQGASNQPQHF,TGTGCCAGCAGAAAACAGGGGGCCAGCAATCAGCCCCAGCATTTT
TRBV6-6,NA,TRBJ2-7,NA,CASMKGVHEQYF,TGTGCCAGCATGAAAGGCGTTCACGAGCAGTACTTC
TRBV29-1,NA,TRBJ2-1,NA,CSVQQGEYNEQFF,TGCAGCGTTCAACAGGGCGAGTACAATGAGCAGTTCTTC
TRBV19,few,TRBJ2-1,NA,CASSMVAGNRNEQFF,TGTGCCAGTAGTATGGTGGCGGGAAACAGAAATGAGCAGTTCTTC